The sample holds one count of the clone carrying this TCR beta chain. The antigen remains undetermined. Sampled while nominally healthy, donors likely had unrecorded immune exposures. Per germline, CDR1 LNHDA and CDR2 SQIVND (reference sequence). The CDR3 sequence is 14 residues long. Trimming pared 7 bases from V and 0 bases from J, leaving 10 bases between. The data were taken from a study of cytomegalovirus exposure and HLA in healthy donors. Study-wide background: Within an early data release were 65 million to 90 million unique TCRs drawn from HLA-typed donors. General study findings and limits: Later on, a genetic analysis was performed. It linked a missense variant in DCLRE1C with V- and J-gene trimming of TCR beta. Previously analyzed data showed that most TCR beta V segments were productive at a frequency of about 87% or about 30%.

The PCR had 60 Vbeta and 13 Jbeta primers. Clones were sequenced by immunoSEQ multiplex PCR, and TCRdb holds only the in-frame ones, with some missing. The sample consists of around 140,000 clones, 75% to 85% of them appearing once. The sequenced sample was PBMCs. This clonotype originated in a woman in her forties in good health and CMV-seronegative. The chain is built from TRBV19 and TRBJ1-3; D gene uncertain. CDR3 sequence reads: CASTVQSSGNTIYF. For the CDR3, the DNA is TGTGCCAGTACCGTACAGAGCTCTGGAAACACCATATATTTT.